This T cell receptor beta chain was documented in a study of T cells in Graves' hyperthyroidism and ophthalmopathy. RNA transcripts served as the template for amplifying TCR beta CDR3 regions. RT-PCR in the first round (using the HTBI primer set) targeted the TCR CDR3. Using its own MiXCR run on the multiplex PCR reads, TCRdb lists one record per CDR3 protein. The sample consists of about 480,000 distinct CDR3 sequences, 14% of them appearing once. This clonotype was counted between two and nine times. The target antigen is unknown. Given a much more abundant clone one base away, this may be a read error. Study results and limitations: Model-based prediction identified ophthalmopathy a median 6.5 months prior to its onset.

Sequenced: blood. The sequence came from a woman younger than 35 with Graves' hyperthyroidism.

CDR3 residues: CVSSPAMGYQKLFF. DNA for the CDR3: TGTGTCAGCAGTCCGGCTATGGGGTATCAAAAACTGTTTTTT. The V gene is TRBV12-3 or TRBV12-4, the J gene TRBJ1-4; D not resolved. This CDR3 is built from 14 residues.